This T cell receptor (beta chain) was found in a study of glioma-infiltrating T cells after dendritic cell vaccination. Study-level information: Dendritic cells derived from monocytes and pulsed with autologous tumor lysate formed the vaccine. Whole-study findings and limits: No direct clonality-survival link was found; a diverse polyclonal response may matter.

TCRB CDR3 was amplified from 2 ug genomic DNA or less. Sequencing was performed with immunoSEQ multiplex PCR; in TCRdb, only in-frame clones are kept and a portion is missing. The sample lists roughly 88,000 clones; roughly four fifths were seen once. This clone was detected only a few times. Its antigen is currently unknown. Time point given: after dendritic cell vaccination, including at tumor progression/relapse. PBMC sampling occurred before vaccination, two weeks after the third dose, and at progression. V lost 5 bases, J lost 3 bases, and 14 bases stayed unmatched. Germline CDR1 SGHKS, CDR2 YYEKEE (reference sequence). The CDR3 spans 17 residues.

This receptor was taken from a human donor with glioblastoma. This rearrangement joins TRBV5-5 to TRBJ1-3; TRBD1 agrees at 7 bases. The sequences come from blood, collected after dendritic cell vaccination. For the CDR3, the DNA is TGTGCCAGCAGACCCGGACAGGCCATATCCTATGGAAACACCATATATTTT. Its protein is CASRPGQAISYGNTIYF.